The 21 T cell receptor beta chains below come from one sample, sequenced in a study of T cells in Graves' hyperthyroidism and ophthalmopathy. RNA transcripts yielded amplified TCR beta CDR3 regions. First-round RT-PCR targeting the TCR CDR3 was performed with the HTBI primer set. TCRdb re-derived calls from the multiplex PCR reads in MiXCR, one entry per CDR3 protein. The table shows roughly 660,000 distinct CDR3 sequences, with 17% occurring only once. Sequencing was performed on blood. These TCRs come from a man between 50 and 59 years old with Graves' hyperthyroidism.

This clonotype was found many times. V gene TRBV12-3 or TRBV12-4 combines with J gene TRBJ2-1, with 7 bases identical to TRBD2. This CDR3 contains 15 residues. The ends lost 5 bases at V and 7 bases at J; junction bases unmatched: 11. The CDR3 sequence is CASSGGSGYMNEQFF. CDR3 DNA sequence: TGTGCCAGCAGTGGGGGTAGCGGGTATATGAATGAGCAGTTCTTC.

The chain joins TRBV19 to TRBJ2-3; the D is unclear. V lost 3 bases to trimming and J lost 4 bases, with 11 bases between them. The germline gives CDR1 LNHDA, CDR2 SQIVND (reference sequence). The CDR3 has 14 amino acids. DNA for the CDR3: TGTGCCAGTAGTATCCAGCGAAGTCCAGATACGCAGTATTTT. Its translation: CASSIQRSPDTQYF.

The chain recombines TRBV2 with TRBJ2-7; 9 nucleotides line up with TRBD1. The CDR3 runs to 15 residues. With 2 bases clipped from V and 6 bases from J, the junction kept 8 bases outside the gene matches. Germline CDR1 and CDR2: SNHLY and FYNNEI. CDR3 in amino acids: CASSERGQGQPEQYF. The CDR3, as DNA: TGTGCCAGCAGTGAACGGGGACAGGGTCAACCCGAGCAGTACTTC.

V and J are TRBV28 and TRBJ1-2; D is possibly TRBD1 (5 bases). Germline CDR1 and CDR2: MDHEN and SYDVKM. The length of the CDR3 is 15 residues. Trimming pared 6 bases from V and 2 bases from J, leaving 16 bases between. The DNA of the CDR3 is TGTGCCAGCAGCCTTGGACAACCAATCAACTATGGCTACACCTTC. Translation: CASSLGQPINYGYTF.

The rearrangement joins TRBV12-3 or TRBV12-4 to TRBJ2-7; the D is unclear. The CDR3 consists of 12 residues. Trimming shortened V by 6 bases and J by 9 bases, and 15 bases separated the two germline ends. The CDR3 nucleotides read TGTGCCAGCAGCCCTACCCTGGCGGTGCAGTACTTC. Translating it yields CASSPTLAVQYF.

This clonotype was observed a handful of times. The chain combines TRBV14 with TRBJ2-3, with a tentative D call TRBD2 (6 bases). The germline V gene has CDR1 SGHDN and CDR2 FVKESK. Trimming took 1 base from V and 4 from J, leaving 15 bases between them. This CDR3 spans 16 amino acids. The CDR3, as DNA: TGTGCCAGCAGCCAAGGAGGAGGGTCTGACGCAGATACGCAGTATTTT. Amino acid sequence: CASSQGGGSDADTQYF.

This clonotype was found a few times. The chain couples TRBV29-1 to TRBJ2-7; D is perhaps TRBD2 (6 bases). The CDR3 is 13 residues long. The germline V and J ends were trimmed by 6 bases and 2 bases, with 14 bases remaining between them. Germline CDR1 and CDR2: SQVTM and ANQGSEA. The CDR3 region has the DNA TGCAGCGTGATACCTCCGGGGGCCTACGAGCAGTACTTC. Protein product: CSVIPPGAYEQYF.

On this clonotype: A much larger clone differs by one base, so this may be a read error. The DNA for the CDR3 is TGTGCCAGCAGCTCCCTAGCGGAGCATTACCGAGATACGCAGTATTTT. Translating gives CASSSLAEHYRDTQYF. This rearrangement joins TRBV5-8 to TRBJ2-3; 7 bases map to TRBD2. Germline V CDR1 and CDR2: SGHTS, YDEGEE. The CDR3 runs 16 residues. After removal of 3 bases from V and 5 bases from J, the junction contained 12 bases not matched to a gene.

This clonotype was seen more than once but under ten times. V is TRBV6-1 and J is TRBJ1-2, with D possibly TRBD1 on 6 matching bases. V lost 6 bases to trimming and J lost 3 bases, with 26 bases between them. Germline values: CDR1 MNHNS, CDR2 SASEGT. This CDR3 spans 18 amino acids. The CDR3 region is CASSPRLEQGLGYYGYTF. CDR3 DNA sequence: TGTGCCAGCAGCCCTAGGCTCGAACAGGGTCTCGGATACTATGGCTACACCTTC.

This chain's CDR3 is CSAKGGAASTDTQYF. The DNA of the CDR3 is TGCAGTGCTAAGGGGGGCGCAGCTAGCACAGATACGCAGTATTTT. V gene TRBV20-1 combines with J gene TRBJ2-3; either TRBD1 or TRBD2 may supply D (6 bases each). This CDR3 has 15 amino acids. The V and J ends lost 4 bases and 0 bases respectively, with 14 bases between them. Germline assignment: CDR1 DFQATT and CDR2 SNEGSKA (reference sequence).

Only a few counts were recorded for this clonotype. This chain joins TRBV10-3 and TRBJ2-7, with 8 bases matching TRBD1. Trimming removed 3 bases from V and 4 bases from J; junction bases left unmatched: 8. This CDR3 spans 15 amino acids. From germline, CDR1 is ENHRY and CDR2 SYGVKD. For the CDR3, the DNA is TGTGCCATCAGTGAAAAGGGGACAGGTGAATACGAGCAGTACTTC. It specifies CAISEKGTGEYEQYF.

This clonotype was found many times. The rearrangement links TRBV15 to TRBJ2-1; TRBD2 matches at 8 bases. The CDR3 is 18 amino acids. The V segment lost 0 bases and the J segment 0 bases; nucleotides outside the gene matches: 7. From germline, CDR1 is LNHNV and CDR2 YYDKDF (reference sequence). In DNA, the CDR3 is TGTGCCACCAGCAGAGATTGGGCTAGCGGGTTCTCCTACAATGAGCAGTTCTTC. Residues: CATSRDWASGFSYNEQFF.

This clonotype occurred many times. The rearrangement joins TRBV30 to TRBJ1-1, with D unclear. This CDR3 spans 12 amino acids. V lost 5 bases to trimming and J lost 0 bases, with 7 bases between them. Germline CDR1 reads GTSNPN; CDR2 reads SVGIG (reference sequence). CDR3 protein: CAWGRVNTEAFF. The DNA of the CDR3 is TGTGCCTGGGGCCGTGTGAACACTGAAGCTTTCTTT.

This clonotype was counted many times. CDR3 loop: CSARVRQETQYF. In DNA, the CDR3 is TGCAGTGCTAGAGTCAGACAAGAGACCCAGTACTTC. V usage is TRBV20-1 and J usage is TRBJ2-5; D unclear. The CDR3 is 12 residues long. Trimming shortened V by 1 base and J by 2 bases, and 5 bases separated the two germline ends. Germline V gene lookup returns CDR1 DFQATT and CDR2 SNEGSKA (reference sequence).

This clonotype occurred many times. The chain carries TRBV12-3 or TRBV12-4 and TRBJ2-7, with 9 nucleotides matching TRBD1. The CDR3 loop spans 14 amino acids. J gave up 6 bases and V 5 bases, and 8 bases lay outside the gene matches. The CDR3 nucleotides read TGTGCCAGCAGTACCGGGACAGGGTTGTCCGAGCAGTACTTC. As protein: CASSTGTGLSEQYF.

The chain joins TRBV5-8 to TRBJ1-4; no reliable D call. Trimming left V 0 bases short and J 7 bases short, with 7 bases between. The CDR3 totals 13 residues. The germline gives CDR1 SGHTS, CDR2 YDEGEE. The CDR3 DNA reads TGTGCCAGCAGCTTGGTGTCAGCTGAAAAACTGTTTTTT. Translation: CASSLVSAEKLFF.

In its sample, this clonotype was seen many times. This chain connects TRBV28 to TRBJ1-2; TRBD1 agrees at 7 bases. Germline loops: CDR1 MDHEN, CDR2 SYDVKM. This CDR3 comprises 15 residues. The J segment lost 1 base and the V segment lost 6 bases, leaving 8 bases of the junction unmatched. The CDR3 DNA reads TGTGCCAGCAGCAACTCAGGGACAGTTAACTATGGCTACACCTTC. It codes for CASSNSGTVNYGYTF.

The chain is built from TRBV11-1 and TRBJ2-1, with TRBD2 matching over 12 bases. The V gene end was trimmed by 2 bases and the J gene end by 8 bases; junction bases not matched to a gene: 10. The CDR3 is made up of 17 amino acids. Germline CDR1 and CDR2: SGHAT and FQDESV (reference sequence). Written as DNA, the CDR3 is TGTGCCAGCAGCTTATCGCCCGGACTAGCGGGAAGGCATGAGCAGTTCTTC. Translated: CASSLSPGLAGRHEQFF.

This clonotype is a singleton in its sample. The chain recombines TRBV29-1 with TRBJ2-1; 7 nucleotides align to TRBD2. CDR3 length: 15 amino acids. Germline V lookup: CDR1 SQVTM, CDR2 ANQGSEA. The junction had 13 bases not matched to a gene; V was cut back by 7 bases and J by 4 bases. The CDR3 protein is CSATPGGRGYNEQFF. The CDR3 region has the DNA TGCAGCGCCACCCCTGGCGGGAGAGGGTACAATGAGCAGTTCTTC.

The CDR3 bases are TGCGCCAGCAAACCGGGACTAGCGGCAGATACGCAGTATTTT. It encodes CASKPGLAADTQYF. This chain links TRBV10-2 with TRBJ2-3; 11 bases align to TRBD2. From germline, CDR1 is WSHSY and CDR2 SAAADI. Trimming took 7 bases from V and 4 from J; bases not matched to a gene: 4. This CDR3 has 14 amino acids.

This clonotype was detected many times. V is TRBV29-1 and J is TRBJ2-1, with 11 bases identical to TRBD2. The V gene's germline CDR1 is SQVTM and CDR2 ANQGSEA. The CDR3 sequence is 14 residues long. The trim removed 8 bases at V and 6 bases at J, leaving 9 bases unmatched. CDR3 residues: CSSGGLAVANEQFF. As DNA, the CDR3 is TGCAGCTCAGGGGGACTAGCGGTGGCCAATGAGCAGTTCTTC.